This record concerns one T cell receptor (beta chain) sequence. Its binding antigen is unknown. No base quality information exists; no much larger clone differs at one position. This specimen includes other DNA sequences encoding the same CDR3. This sample was taken from a study of cytomegalovirus exposure and HLA in healthy donors (dated by TCRdb to between 2016 and 2019). Regarding the research as a whole: According to an earlier analysis of 450 to 650 of the donors, about 179 million T cells yielded 117 million unique TCR beta sequences and approximately 300 Gb of sequence data. Roughly 300 gigabases of sequencing data and 70 million to 100 million unique TCR sequences were included in an early release covering about 700 HLA-typed donors. Of the roughly 400 genotyped donors, about 84% fell in the genetic ancestry cluster associated with self-reported Caucasian donors. The aim of the study was to test whether cataloging public T cell receptors could identify signatures of past pathogen exposure. The study profiled the T cell repertoires of about 720 subjects by immunosequencing and related them to cytomegalovirus serostatus. Besides the first cohort of hundreds of subjects, a separate validation cohort made up of over 100 different subjects was used. To predict cytomegalovirus infection status, the study combined high-throughput TCR immunosequencing, statistical association of individual TCRs with disease status, and machine learning. A later analysis re-examined previously published TCR beta repertoires from hundreds of donors and added high-resolution HLA genotyping to investigate patterns of TCR occurrence. In the later analysis, no new phenotypic data were used to find candidate immune exposures; instead, reliance was placed on TCR beta sequences and their occurrence across donors. In an earlier analysis of several hundred of the donors, high-throughput TCR beta sequencing was used to judge whether each TCR beta V gene segment behaved as functional or pseudogenic. Donor age, sex, ethnicity and CMV serostatus were compiled together with the repertoire data. A later genetic analysis took genome-wide SNP genotypes for about three fifths of the 666 donors and used that subset as a discovery cohort. All discovery cohort repertoires had been generated using a single sequencing platform. HLA typing included class I and class II loci at four-digit resolution. The number of donors typed differed by locus, with about 629-630 for A, B, C, DRB1 and DQB1, about 500 for DQA1, over 600 for DPA1, and approximately 470 for DPB1. A handful of DR-DQ haplotypes were treated as single units for association and clustering because of strong linkage in the cohort. On average, about 200,000 unique TCR beta nucleotide sequences were sequenced per donor among 350 to 400 genotyped donors of the cohort, with roughly 19% of those sequences being non-productive. General conclusions and limits of the study: Three of the identified cytomegalovirus-associated TCR beta chains were confirmed in vitro to be specific for cytomegalovirus antigens. The study gave a list of about 160 TCR beta chains associated with cytomegalovirus. According to a later genetic analysis, donors in an Asian-associated ancestry cluster had fewer N-insertions in productive TCRs than the roughly 670-donor mean. It was suggested by the authors that the approach could potentially be generalized to other disease states and immunological phenotypes. Strong co-occurrence of HLA alleles, especially DR and DQ, made assigning TCR associations to individual alleles difficult. Linkage disequilibrium might explain the correlated functional status among segregating V segments, but an unknown experimental factor could not be ruled out. Because counts were too low, roughly 18 rarely observed V segments, including chromosome 9 orphons, were left out of the earlier analysis of several hundred of the donors. While some public TCRs were present in many individuals, most TCR sequences turned up only very rarely across donors. The cohort was sequenced for TCR beta chains only, and without alpha or paired-chain data the features that could be detected were limited. An association between a missense DCLRE1C variant and V-gene and J-gene trimming of TCR beta chains was found in a later genetic analysis and replicated in an independent cohort. The classifier was reported to diagnose cytomegalovirus status with high specificity and sensitivity in both the original cohort and the validation cohort. Broadly in line with IMGT annotations, most TCR beta V segments showed up in productive rearrangements about 90% or about 30% of the time in an earlier analysis of approximately 640 of the donors. In a later analysis, some 18,000 TCR beta sequences were associated with specific HLA alleles at a false discovery rate of 0.05. According to a later analysis, most CMV-associated TCR beta chains appeared to be HLA-restricted, and the HLA associations seemed to be driven largely by CMV exposure. CMV serostatus was the only immune exposure information available for the cohort. A cluster of highly shared sequence variants was judged likely to represent a technical artifact of the sequencing pipeline. A further reported finding was that TCR beta sequences accurately predicted the HLA-A and HLA-B alleles for most subjects in the first cohort. Presence/absence analyses assumed roughly uniform sequencing depth across donors, an assumption that may not hold. In a later analysis, HLA-associated TCR beta chains showed more clonal expansion and lower generation probabilities than non-associated chains that were equally common. Several of the top co-occurrence clusters appeared to be linked to parvovirus B19, influenza, CMV and Epstein-Barr virus, according to a later analysis. Some IMGT-functional V segments, including TRBV6-2 and TRBV6-3, could not be told apart with the 87-base-pair reads, so those segments were excluded. Because HLA typing was missing for some donors at each locus, association tests included only the typed subset. According to a later analysis, TCR association rates differed among HLA loci, with DRB1 alleles showing the most associated TCRs and HLA-C alleles showing the fewest.

In total, approximately 690 healthy bone marrow donors made up the cohort. All cohort members were sampled while nominally healthy, although unrecorded immune exposures were likely present. The donor was CMV seropositive and was included in the group of 289 seropositive cohort members. A peripheral blood sample was provided by each donor, and peripheral blood mononuclear cells were used for TCR beta sequencing. The Qiagen DNeasy Blood Extraction Kit was used to extract genomic DNA from the blood cell samples. From its cysteine to its phenylalanine, the CDR3 spans 14 amino acids. The entry retains the CDR3 DNA only, 42 bases that are in frame from base 1. As encoded in the germline V gene (reference sequence), CDR1 is LNHDA while CDR2 is SQIVND. The junction shows trimming of 5 bases on V and 2 bases on J, plus 12 bases between the germline ends. The library was built by means of the immunoSEQ multiplex PCR assay. The multiplex PCR relied on a mix of 60 forward primers for TCR Vbeta segments and 13 reverse primers for TCR Jbeta segments. Amplification of the CDR3 region of rearranged TCR beta genes was performed with a multiplex PCR assay on genomic DNA. The Illumina HiSeq System was used to sequence the amplified TCR beta libraries as 87-base-pair reads. Turning to the authors' computational methods: Across the 670 or so repertoires, a later analysis counted tens of millions of unique TCR beta chains, some 11 million of which were shared by at least two donors. Raw reads were error-corrected and collapsed into unique sequences by a nearest-neighbor algorithm in which closely related sequences were merged to remove PCR and sequencing errors. Alignment of CDR3 sequences to IMGT reference sequences was used to assign V, D and J gene segments. For a sequence to be retained, a match of at least six nucleotides was required to both a V gene segment and a J gene segment. A rearrangement counted as productive if the CDR3 had no stop codons and remained in frame with V and J, and every other rearrangement counted as non-productive. Following IMGT convention, CDR3 was defined as the stretch from the second conserved V-encoded cysteine to the conserved J-encoded phenylalanine. Sequences without an unambiguous match to a single V gene segment were excluded from the earlier analysis of 587 of the donors. An earlier analysis of 450 to 650 of the donors called V segments functional above 56.7% productive rearrangements and segregating when the between-donor standard deviation exceeded 5%. A statistical classification framework was built to diagnose cytomegalovirus status from the catalog of TCR beta chain sequences. In a later analysis, TCR nucleotide sequences were compared against IMGT/GENE-DB human TR gene sequences so that V and J genes could be assigned. A later analysis assigned CDR3 sequences and most-parsimonious VDJ recombination scenarios with the TCRdist pipeline. In a later analysis, each TCR beta chain was defined by its CDR3 amino acid sequence together with its V-gene family, and reads lacking a unique V-gene family were excluded. As a way to deal with suspected cross-contamination and a sequencing artifact, a later analysis dropped hundreds of nucleotide sequences that were highly shared and had low generation probability. In a later analysis, a clonal expansion index for each public chain was calculated from normalized within-repertoire ranks of inferred template counts. In a later analysis, generation probabilities were computed with a VDJ recombination model fitted to out-of-frame rearrangements, and the resulting probabilities were checked against IGoR. Hypergeometric tests were used in a later analysis to score TCR-TCR, TCR-HLA and TCR-CMV co-occurrence, with a repertoire-size bias correction applied to the TCR pairs. In a later analysis, false discovery rates were estimated by permuting HLA or CMV assignments 20 times. In a later analysis, co-occurring TCRs were grouped with DBSCAN, and TCRdist sequence similarity was added when clustering was performed within HLA-allele-positive subsets. Repertoires with fewer than 30,000 or more than 120,000 public chains were left out of co-occurrence clustering, as were a handful of repertoires with anomalous nucleotide sharing. Imported from immuneACCESS, the table was reduced by TCRdb to in-frame sequences with V and J called. These copies leave out some clones; in studies compared against another copy, an unresolved V gene accounts for under half, and the cause of the remainder is not known. That table supplies the V and J calls and clone size; D and trimming were determined from the DNA. The sample table lists 140,000 to 150,000 clones, around 84% of them with a count of one. The ten largest clones take up 3% of the sample.

This TCR came from a man in his forties or fifties in good health and CMV-seropositive. This chain joins TRBV19 to TRBJ2-5, with TRBD2 perhaps the D gene, on 6 matching bases. Specimen: PBMCs. The CDR3 corresponds to CASSRLAEQETQYF. The nucleotide sequence reads as follows: TGTGCCAGTAGTCGGTTAGCGGAGCAAGAGACCCAGTACTTC.